These 18 T cell receptor beta chains were all obtained from the same sample, sequenced in a study of metastatic and nonmetastatic thyroid tumors. MiXCR re-clonotyped the PCR reads for TCRdb. The sample yields approximately 21,000 clones, 27% seen once. Thyroid surgery was preceded by no treatment in any patient. Sequenced sample: blood. The receptors shown here come from a female donor with papillary thyroid cancer or a benign thyroid nodule (not recorded which). Some clones in this sample may be carry-over from other donors' samples.

This chain links TRBV20-1 with TRBJ2-7; 13 nucleotides align to TRBD2. Germline CDR1 DFQATT, CDR2 SNEGSKA (reference sequence). Trimming at V came to 5 bases and at J to 6 bases, leaving 13 bases not matched to a gene. This CDR3 spans 16 amino acids. As DNA, the CDR3 is TGCAGTGCTCCCCGGACTAGCGGGAGTCCCGAAGGCGAGCAGTACTTC. Translation: CSAPRTSGSPEGEQYF.

This clone was observed a single time. J is TRBJ1-2 and V is TRBV11-2; D unresolved. The germline V gene encodes CDR1 SGHAT and CDR2 FQNNGV. Trimming left V 5 bases short and J 2 bases short, with 6 bases between. CDR3 length: 12 residues. This CDR3 reads CASSARNYGYTF. DNA of the CDR3: TGTGCCAGCAGCGCAAGAAACTATGGCTACACCTTC. The full variable domain, with the rest looked up from reference TRBV11-2 and TRBJ1-2, is EAGVAQSPRYKIIEKRQSVAFWCNPISGHATLYWYQQILGQGPKLLIQFQNNGVVDDSQLPKDRFSAERLKGVDSTLKIQPAKLEDSAVYLCASSARNYGYTFGSGTRLTVV.

By share, this clone counts as medium-sized. The chain employs TRBV27 and TRBJ1-4; a possible D gene is TRBD1 (6 bases). Trimming took 3 bases from V and 7 from J, leaving 21 bases between them. Germline CDR1 reads MNHEY; CDR2 reads SMNVEV (reference sequence). The CDR3 covers 17 residues. The CDR3 DNA is TGTGCCAGCAGTTTCCGCATGGGGGGGGGCGCGGGTGAAAAACTGTTTTTT. It specifies CASSFRMGGGAGEKLFF.

This clone has more than one count but fewer than ten. The V and J genes are TRBV6-1 and TRBJ2-7; possible D gene TRBD2, 6 bases. Trimming stripped 1 base from V and 5 bases from J, with 9 bases between. The CDR3 runs to 13 residues. Germline V gives CDR1 MNHNS, CDR2 SASEGT. CDR3 DNA: TGTGCCAGCAGTGAAGGGGAGGTCCACGAGCAGTACTTC. Encoded protein: CASSEGEVHEQYF.

In regard to this clone: A junction boundary mismatches the germline segment, possibly from a read error. Other DNA sequences in the sample encode the same CDR3. Here the CDR3 DNA reads TGTGCCAGCAGTACAACAGGGGGCTACTATGGATACACCTTC. This codes for CASSTTGGYYGYTF. The V and J genes are TRBV28 and TRBJ1-2; 9 positions agree with TRBD1. The CDR3 extends over 14 amino acids. Germline V gene lookup returns CDR1 MDHEN and CDR2 SYDVKM.

This clone ranks as medium-sized. The rearrangement uses TRBV28 and TRBJ2-7; the D gene is possibly TRBD2 (5 bases). Trimming removed 6 bases from V and 3 bases from J, with 15 bases in between. The length of the CDR3 is 14 residues. The germline CDR1 and CDR2 sequences are MDHEN and SYDVKM. CDR3 bases: TGTGCCAGCAGCGGGGTTCTGAATCACTACGAGCAGTACTTC. Translation: CASSGVLNHYEQYF. The whole variable domain, remainder taken from reference TRBV28 and TRBJ2-7, is DVKVTQSSRYLVKRTGEKVFLECVQDMDHENMFWYRQDPGLGLRLIYFSYDVKMKEKGDIPEGYSVSREKKERFSLILESASTNQTSMYLCASSGVLNHYEQYFGPGTRLTVT.

This clone was seen repeatedly, ten times or more. The gene calls are TRBV20-1 and TRBJ1-2; 9 nucleotides agree with TRBD1. This CDR3 has 12 residues. The V gene end was trimmed by 5 bases and the J gene end by 4 bases; junction bases not matched to a gene: 2. Per the germline V gene, CDR1 is DFQATT and CDR2 is SNEGSKA (reference sequence). CDR3 sequence (DNA): TGCAGTGCTCGACAGGGGGGCTATGGCTACACCTTC. It encodes CSARQGGYGYTF.

This clone was seen ten or more times. The chain recombines TRBV30 with TRBJ2-1; unclear D gene. Germline V gives CDR1 GTSNPN, CDR2 SVGIG (reference sequence). This CDR3 has 14 residues. Trimming removed 2 bases from V and 10 bases from J, with 18 bases in between. CDR3 in DNA: TGTGCCTGGAGTTCTGGAATCGGTAGCATGGAGCAGTTCTTC. It encodes CAWSSGIGSMEQFF.

The J gene is TRBJ1-2, the V gene TRBV20-1; D ambiguous. Germline CDR1 is DFQATT and CDR2 is SNEGSKA (reference sequence). The ends were cut back, 3 bases at V and 8 bases at J, with 19 bases in the middle. The CDR3 sequence is 14 residues long. The CDR3 spells CSAREPYGVSGYTF. The CDR3 DNA is TGCAGTGCTAGGGAGCCGTATGGGGTGAGCGGCTACACCTTC.

This clone has a handful of counts. The rearrangement joins TRBV2 to TRBJ2-1; TRBD2 matches 7 bases. The CDR3 length is 14 residues. CDR1 and CDR2 from the germline V gene are SNHLY and FYNNEI. Trimming removed 8 bases from V and 1 base from J; junction bases left unmatched: 5. CDR3 protein: CASRGGGSYNEQFF. The CDR3 nucleotides are TGTGCCAGCCGGGGCGGGGGTTCCTACAATGAGCAGTTCTTC.

This clone was detected many times. The identical CDR3 is also encoded by other nucleotide sequences in the sample. The rearrangement joins TRBV7-9 to TRBJ2-2; 10 bases line up with TRBD1. The CDR3 spans 15 residues. Germline V gene sequence: CDR1 SEHNR, CDR2 FQNEAQ (reference sequence). With V trimmed by 8 bases and J by 3 bases, 6 bases remained unmatched. This CDR3 reads CASGGGTGDTGELFF. CDR3 bases: TGTGCCAGCGGAGGCGGGACAGGGGACACCGGGGAGCTGTTTTTT.

This clone is categorized as large (0.1 to 1%). This chain connects TRBV6-1 to TRBJ2-3; D not certain. The CDR3 has 15 residues. CDR1 and CDR2 (germline): MNHNS, SASEGT. Trimming took 3 bases from V and 0 from J, leaving 10 bases between them. The CDR3 loop is CASSDSVASTDTQYF. As DNA, the CDR3 is TGTGCCAGCAGTGATTCGGTAGCTAGCACAGATACGCAGTATTTT.

Concerning this clone itself: A read error may explain this, as a much larger clone is one base away. V usage is TRBV19 and J usage is TRBJ2-2, with D uncertain. Germline-derived CDR1 and CDR2 are LNHDA and SQIVND (reference sequence). The length of the CDR3 is 9 residues. In nucleotides, the CDR3 is TGTTATGTGACCGGGGAGCTGTTTTTT. It is translated as CYVTGELFF.

This clone is medium-sized by share. This chain uses TRBV10-2 with TRBJ2-7; D remains ambiguous. Per the germline V gene, CDR1 is WSHSY and CDR2 is SAAADI. The CDR3 covers 11 residues. The V end was cut by 8 bases, the J end by 6 bases, with 11 bases between. The CDR3 bases are TGCGCCAGCTTAATCGGCGGCGAGCAGTACTTC. As protein: CASLIGGEQYF.

A few counts support this clone. The chain employs TRBV24-1 and TRBJ2-3; no clear D. V was cut by 9 bases and J by 6 bases, with 9 bases left in between. CDR1 KGHDR and CDR2 SFDVKD come from the germline V gene. There are 11 residues in the CDR3. The CDR3 reads CATHYGDTQYF. DNA for the CDR3: TGTGCCACCCACTATGGGGATACGCAGTATTTT.

Points on this clone: Germline and junction disagree at one end, which may indicate a read error. This chain joins TRBV11-2 and TRBJ2-1; D unresolved. The germline CDR1 and CDR2 sequences are SGHAT and FQNNGV. The CDR3 has 15 amino acids. This chain's CDR3 is CAISSVGTSPNEQFF. The CDR3 coding sequence is TGTGCCATCAGCTCCGTGGGTACCTCTCCGAATGAGCAGTTCTTC.

This clone was picked up many times. The genes are TRBV5-4 and TRBJ1-2; TRBD1 is a possible D gene (6 bases). This CDR3 is built from 15 residues. Germline CDR1 reads SGHNT; CDR2 reads YYREEE (reference sequence). Trimming left V 4 bases short and J 4 bases short, with 17 bases between. The CDR3 loop reads CASSPGGQGGYGYTF. CDR3 nucleotide sequence: TGTGCCAGCAGCCCGGGGGGACAAGGAGGCTATGGCTACACCTTC.

The table lists this clone with many counts. The chain combines TRBV11-2 with TRBJ2-2; 9 nucleotides line up with TRBD1. The germline V gene encodes CDR1 SGHAT and CDR2 FQNNGV. Trimming removed 4 bases from V and 0 bases from J; junction bases left unmatched: 3. The CDR3 is 16 residues long. The CDR3 protein is CASSSYRGPNTGELFF. DNA for the CDR3: TGTGCCAGCAGCTCATACAGGGGGCCGAACACCGGGGAGCTGTTTTTT.